The rows below give T cell receptor beta chains drawn from one sample of a study of T-cell reconstitution after alpha-beta-depleted transplantation in children. TCRdb processed the PCR reads anew with MiXCR; each CDR3 protein has one entry. The sample holds a few hundred thousand distinct CDR3 sequences; 15% to 20% are singletons and the top ten take 25% to 35%. Sample: PBMCs, mostly from graft donor cells, taken 360 days after TCRalphabeta/CD19-depleted stem cell transplant. The receptors stem from a boy younger than two who had a stem cell transplant for Wiskott-Aldrich syndrome, so the T cells may come from the graft donor. The CDR3 runs from the conserved cysteine through the conserved F or W. D genes are given only for firm matches. A clone size is listed for some rows: how often the clone was seen (once, few, many), or a class if it is expanded.

D,V,J,size,CDR3,DNA
TRBD2,TRBV4-3,TRBJ2-3,few,CASSQTSGRGDTQYF,TGCGCCAGCAGCCAAACTAGCGGGAGGGGAGATACGCAGTATTTT
.,TRBV20-1,TRBJ2-7,few,CSARGETYEQYF,TGCAGTGCTAGAGGGGAGACCTACGAGCAGTACTTC
.,TRBV27,TRBJ1-5,few,CASGGVENQPQHF,TGTGCCAGCGGCGGGGTGGAGAATCAGCCCCAGCATTTT
.,TRBV29-1,TRBJ2-1,.,CSVTDIGSYNEQFF,TGCAGCGTAACGGACATCGGCTCCTACAATGAGCAGTTCTTC
.,TRBV20-1,TRBJ2-2,.,CSVPGRLNTGELFF,TGCAGTGTACCAGGCAGACTGAACACCGGGGAGCTGTTTTTT
TRBD1,TRBV6-5,TRBJ1-1,.,CASSYRVGGALNTEAFF,TGTGCCAGCAGTTACCGTGTAGGGGGCGCCCTGAACACTGAAGCTTTCTTT
TRBD2,TRBV4-3,TRBJ2-5,many,CASSQDPVLAGGQETQYF,TGCGCCAGCAGCCAAGATCCTGTTTTAGCGGGAGGCCAAGAGACCCAGTACTTC
.,TRBV29-1,TRBJ2-1,few,CSVGGSLYNEQFF,TGCAGCGTTGGGGGGAGTCTCTACAATGAGCAGTTCTTC
.,TRBV12-3/TRBV12-4,TRBJ2-3,.,CASTLKPGAVDTQYF,TGTGCCAGCACACTAAAGCCGGGAGCGGTAGATACGCAGTATTTT
.,TRBV5-6,TRBJ2-3,many,CASSLEADTQYF,TGTGCCAGCAGCTTGGAGGCAGATACGCAGTATTTT
TRBD2,TRBV12-3/TRBV12-4,TRBJ2-7,.,CASSFYTRRGSGETYEQYF,TGTGCCAGCAGTTTCTATACCAGGAGAGGTAGCGGGGAAACCTACGAGCAGTACTTC
.,TRBV6-5,TRBJ2-1,.,CASSYRGIQSSNEQFF,TGTGCCAGCAGTTACCGTGGGATTCAGTCCAGCAATGAGCAGTTCTTC
TRBD1,TRBV12-3/TRBV12-4,TRBJ2-7,.,CASSFLRDRKEQYF,TGTGCCAGCAGTTTTCTCCGGGACAGAAAGGAGCAGTACTTC
.,TRBV10-3,TRBJ2-2,.,CAISFRDGNTGELFF,TGTGCCATCAGTTTCCGGGACGGTAACACCGGGGAGCTGTTTTTT
TRBD1,TRBV18,TRBJ2-7,few,CASSPNRGTFYEQYF,TGTGCCAGCTCACCAAACAGGGGGACCTTCTACGAGCAGTACTTC
TRBD2,TRBV6-2/TRBV6-3,TRBJ2-3,.,CASSNSGRARTDTQYF,TGTGCCAGCAGTAATAGCGGGAGGGCTCGGACAGATACGCAGTATTTT
.,TRBV28,TRBJ2-7,few,CATLRGLGHEQYF,TGTGCCACCCTGAGAGGGTTAGGACACGAGCAGTACTTC
.,TRBV5-1,TRBJ2-2,.,CASSPLASHNTGELFF,TGCGCCAGCAGCCCGCTAGCTAGCCATAACACCGGGGAGCTGTTTTTT
.,TRBV6-5,TRBJ2-1,.,CASSFVSGFYNEQFF,TGTGCCAGCAGTTTCGTATCGGGGTTTTACAATGAGCAGTTCTTC
.,TRBV20-1,TRBJ2-7,.,CSARLVYEQYF,TGCAGTGCTAGACTAGTGTACGAGCAGTACTTC
.,TRBV5-1,TRBJ1-2,few,CASSPPSDTFYGYTF,TGCGCCAGCAGCCCACCCTCGGACACGTTCTATGGCTACACCTTC
.,TRBV18,TRBJ2-3,many,CASSPRQGDTQYF,TGTGCCAGCTCACCCCGGCAGGGGGATACGCAGTATTTT
.,TRBV27,TRBJ2-7,.,CASSSYPTGRYEQYF,TGTGCCAGCAGTTCCTATCCGACAGGGAGGTACGAGCAGTACTTC
TRBD2,TRBV20-1,TRBJ2-2,.,CSARGRRGDNTGELFF,TGCAGTGCTAGGGGCCGGCGGGGGGATAACACCGGGGAGCTGTTTTTT
.,TRBV5-1,TRBJ2-5,.,CASSLWRGTQYF,TGCGCCAGCAGCTTATGGAGAGGGACCCAGTACTTC
TRBD1,TRBV7-9,TRBJ1-3,few,CASSLTGGSGNTIYF,TGTGCCAGCAGCTTAACAGGGGGCAGCGGAAACACCATATATTTT
TRBD2,TRBV6-5,TRBJ2-3,.,CASSYTSGPTDTQYF,TGTGCCAGCAGTTATACTAGCGGCCCCACAGATACGCAGTATTTT
.,TRBV11-2,TRBJ2-5,few,CASSLTLTGETQYF,TGTGCCAGCAGCTTGACTCTGACGGGAGAGACCCAGTACTTC
TRBD1,TRBV5-1,TRBJ1-4,few,CASSKDREGEKLFF,TGCGCCAGCAGCAAGGACAGGGAAGGTGAAAAACTGTTTTTT
.,TRBV6-5,TRBJ2-6,.,CASSYISISGANVLTF,TGTGCCAGCAGTTATATATCGATCTCTGGGGCCAACGTCCTGACTTTC
.,TRBV9,TRBJ2-1,few,CASSAPVANEQFF,TGTGCCAGCAGCGCCCCGGTGGCCAATGAGCAGTTCTTC
TRBD2,TRBV19,TRBJ2-1,.,CATSIPAKGLAGVNEQFF,TGTGCCACTAGTATCCCGGCGAAGGGACTAGCGGGAGTTAATGAGCAGTTCTTC
TRBD1,TRBV5-1,TRBJ1-1,once,CASNSGGSNTEAFF,TGCGCCAGCAACTCAGGGGGCTCGAACACTGAAGCTTTCTTT
TRBD2,TRBV20-1,TRBJ2-3,many,CSAPASGSDTQYF,TGCAGTGCCCCCGCTAGCGGTTCAGATACGCAGTATTTT
TRBD2,TRBV2,TRBJ2-1,.,CASRGDYLYNEQFF,TGTGCCAGCAGAGGGGACTACCTATACAATGAGCAGTTCTTC
.,TRBV5-1,TRBJ1-2,.,CASSLDGVVEFSNYGYTF,TGCGCCAGCAGCTTGGATGGGGTTGTGGAATTTTCTAACTATGGCTACACCTTC
.,TRBV2,TRBJ2-1,few,CASAGPGQPLGPNNEQFF,TGTGCCAGCGCTGGGCCAGGCCAGCCTCTGGGTCCCAACAATGAGCAGTTCTTC
.,TRBV5-1,TRBJ2-7,few,CASSYRRAAGYEQYF,TGCGCCAGCAGCTATCGGAGGGCCGCGGGGTACGAGCAGTACTTC
TRBD1,TRBV2,TRBJ1-5,.,CASSYMTGGNQPQHF,TGTGCCAGCAGCTATATGACAGGGGGCAATCAGCCCCAGCATTTT
TRBD1,TRBV5-1,TRBJ2-1,.,CASSYRTGYNEQFF,TGCGCCAGCAGCTACCGGACAGGGTACAATGAGCAGTTCTTC
.,TRBV5-1,TRBJ2-2,.,CASSLYRADTGELFF,TGCGCCAGCAGCTTGTACAGGGCGGACACCGGGGAGCTGTTTTTT
.,TRBV28,TRBJ2-7,few,CASSWFLYEQYF,TGTGCCAGCAGTTGGTTCCTTTACGAGCAGTACTTC
.,TRBV20-1,TRBJ1-6,few,CSAFRAWSGSSPLHF,TGCAGTGCATTTAGAGCCTGGAGCGGAAGTTCACCCCTCCACTTT
TRBD2,TRBV7-9,TRBJ2-1,many,CASSFSSGGSENEQFF,TGTGCCAGCAGCTTTAGTTCGGGAGGAAGTGAGAATGAGCAGTTCTTC
.,TRBV18,TRBJ2-4,few,CASSPQPWNIQYF,TGTGCCAGCTCACCACAACCTTGGAACATTCAGTACTTC